The entry that follows covers one T cell receptor (beta chain) sequence. Its antigen remains unidentified. Time point of the sample: persistent/refractory GD, antithyroid drugs over 5 years with positive TRAb. PBMC-derived RNA was used for the TCR library. Patient provenance is recorded as an endocrinology department in Xi'an, China. This CDR3 spans 16 amino acids. Germline lookup yields CDR1 SGHAT and CDR2 FQNNGV. The V and J ends lost 6 bases and 0 bases, in that order; junction bases with no gene match: 7. This entry comes from a study of regulatory T cells in long-lasting Graves disease. Whole-study context: Those with persistent Graves' disease had received antithyroid drugs for over 5 years with positive TSH receptor antibodies. Notes on the study in general: It is possible that accuracy was reduced by the small size of the sample.

Arm-PCR of CDR3 regions and iRepertoire HTBI primers were the basis on which TCR beta libraries were built. TCRdb fed the multiplex PCR reads into MiXCR, producing one record per CDR3 protein. This sample has about 660,000 distinct CDR3 sequences, with approximately 29% found just once. Specimen: peripheral blood mononuclear cells (PBMCs), collected when the disease was refractory, from a patient treated with antithyroid drugs. The genes are TRBV11-2 and TRBJ2-1; 8 nucleotides line up with TRBD2. This TCR was recovered from a female donor with Graves disease. The CDR3 coding sequence is TGTGCCAGCAGACCTCTAGCGGGCACCTCCTACAATGAGCAGTTCTTC. This gives the protein CASRPLAGTSYNEQFF.